Listed below are T cell receptor beta chains from one sample, sequenced in a study of T cell responses to AZD1222 COVID-19 vaccine. Repertoires were generated with immunoSEQ multiplex PCR, while TCRdb's copy carries only in-frame clones and drops some. Here the sample spans tens of thousands of clones, more than 75% being singletons. Specimen: peripheral blood, collected on day 0 of AZD1222 vaccination. The receptors here all came from an adult in good health. Each CDR3 is given with its conserved first and last residue. D genes are given only for firm matches. The size field is filled for only some rows; it gives once, few, many or a size class.

TRBD1	TRBJ1-3	15	TRBV30	once	CAWSTGATSGNTIYF	TGTGCCTGGAGTACAGGGGCGACCTCTGGAAACACCATATATTTT
TRBD1	TRBJ2-7	13	TRBV6-5	NA	CATTGAQTYEQYF	TGTGCCACCACAGGGGCCCAAACCTACGAGCAGTACTTC
TRBD2	TRBJ2-5	16	TRBV7-2	NA	CASSRTSGGVGETQYF	TGTGCCAGCAGCCGGACTAGCGGGGGTGTGGGGGAGACCCAGTACTTC
NA	TRBJ1-1	15	TRBV4-1	NA	CASSQDRVGGTEAFF	TGCGCCAGCAGCCAAGATCGGGTAGGGGGCACTGAAGCTTTCTTT
TRBD2	TRBJ2-5	14	TRBV5-6	NA	CASSLTWTRETQYF	TGTGCCAGCAGCTTAACATGGACTAGAGAGACCCAGTACTTC
TRBD1	TRBJ1-2	16	TRBV9	NA	CASSVGTGRSSYGYTF	TGTGCCAGCAGCGTAGGGACAGGGAGGTCGTCCTATGGCTACACCTTC
TRBD1	TRBJ2-3	15	TRBV19	NA	CASTEDRGGMDTQYF	TGTGCCAGTACTGAGGACAGGGGAGGGATGGATACGCAGTATTTT
NA	TRBJ1-2	13	TRBV12-3/TRBV12-4	few	CASSLPGGYGYTF	TGTGCCAGCAGTTTACCGGGTGGCTATGGCTACACCTTC
NA	TRBJ1-1	11	TRBV11-3	NA	CASKGHTEAFF	TGTGCCAGCAAAGGCCATACTGAAGCTTTCTTT
NA	TRBJ2-3	14	TRBV9	NA	CASSVFGLTDTQYF	TGTGCCAGCAGCGTATTCGGACTCACCGATACGCAGTATTTT
NA	TRBJ1-1	12	TRBV2	NA	CASSVVGGEAFF	TGTGCCAGCAGTGTAGTTGGGGGGGAAGCTTTCTTT
NA	TRBJ2-5	19	TRBV24-1	NA	CATSDFGGLDGISQETQYF	TGTGCCACCAGTGATTTTGGCGGACTGGACGGGATTTCCCAAGAGACCCAGTACTTC
NA	TRBJ2-2	14	TRBV6-5	NA	CASIVQQNTGELFF	TGTGCCAGCATTGTACAGCAAAACACCGGGGAGCTGTTTTTT
NA	TRBJ2-7	16	TRBV28	once	CASSTPSRAATYEQYF	TGTGCCAGCAGCACACCATCTCGGGCAGCCACCTACGAGCAGTACTTC
NA	TRBJ2-2	14	TRBV28	once	CASSLGGDAGELFF	TGTGCCAGCAGTTTGGGGGGAGACGCCGGGGAGCTGTTTTTT
TRBD1	TRBJ1-5	15	TRBV6-5	NA	CASSYTGQGDQPQHF	TGTGCCAGCAGTTACACAGGACAGGGGGATCAGCCCCAGCATTTT
TRBD2	TRBJ2-2	16	TRBV14	NA	CASSLPSGGHTGELFF	TGTGCCAGCAGCCTTCCTAGCGGGGGACACACCGGGGAGCTGTTTTTT
NA	TRBJ2-5	14	TRBV11-1	NA	CASSFLPGRETQYF	TGTGCCAGCAGCTTCCTCCCAGGGAGAGAGACCCAGTACTTC
NA	TRBJ1-5	16	TRBV7-2	NA	CASSFVIEPSNQPQHF	TGTGCCAGCAGCTTTGTTATCGAGCCGAGCAATCAGCCCCAGCATTTT
NA	TRBJ1-4	14	TRBV6-6	NA	CASSYGATNEKLFF	TGTGCCAGCAGTTATGGTGCAACTAATGAAAAACTGTTTTTT
NA	TRBJ2-7	14	TRBV18	few	CASSPDRTVDEQYF	TGTGCCAGCTCACCTGACAGGACGGTGGACGAGCAGTACTTC